This is a list of T cell receptor beta chains from one sample in a study of blood T cell repertoires in COVID-19. TCRdb keeps only in-frame clones here, not all; method: immunoSEQ multiplex PCR. This table has a few hundred thousand clones, around 89% appearing once. What was sequenced was PBMCs or T cells enriched from blood (not recorded which). The receptors were gathered from a woman younger than 35 who had recovered from COVID-19. CDR3s include the opening cysteine and the closing phenylalanine or tryptophan. The order of the fields is J gene, V gene, CDR3 protein.

j_gene: TRBJ1-1
v_gene: TRBV5-1
CDR3aa: CASSWGQMNTEAFF

j_gene: TRBJ2-7
v_gene: TRBV5-1
CDR3aa: CASSPSGGANFYEQYF

j_gene: TRBJ2-7
v_gene: TRBV6-1
CDR3aa: CASSEYGTGMIYEQYF

j_gene: TRBJ2-7
v_gene: TRBV6-5
CDR3aa: CASSNRLADRLEQYF

j_gene: TRBJ1-6
v_gene: TRBV27
CDR3aa: CASSFSADDSSYNSPLHF

j_gene: TRBJ1-5
v_gene: TRBV6-5
CDR3aa: CASSSTGSNQPQHF

j_gene: TRBJ2-3
v_gene: TRBV5-1
CDR3aa: CASSPGDTRTDTQYF

j_gene: TRBJ1-4
v_gene: TRBV11-2
CDR3aa: CASSFGTGLSGSEKLFF

j_gene: TRBJ2-7
v_gene: TRBV7-2
CDR3aa: CASSSQAGLSYEQYF

j_gene: TRBJ1-2
v_gene: TRBV20-1
CDR3aa: CSGAANYGYTF

j_gene: TRBJ2-7
v_gene: TRBV4-1
CDR3aa: CASSQGPGGGYEQYF

j_gene: TRBJ1-1
v_gene: TRBV5-5
CDR3aa: CASSLFTLLSNTEAFF

j_gene: TRBJ2-5
v_gene: TRBV29-1
CDR3aa: CSVEPTKETQYF

j_gene: TRBJ2-3
v_gene: TRBV7-6
CDR3aa: CAIGTSGGSTDTQYF

j_gene: TRBJ2-7
v_gene: TRBV7-2
CDR3aa: CASSLAPWTGISYEQYF

j_gene: TRBJ2-5
v_gene: TRBV14
CDR3aa: CASSRRRDRNQETQYF

j_gene: TRBJ2-5
v_gene: TRBV21-1
CDR3aa: CASSDPGLAGGKGETQYF

j_gene: TRBJ2-2
v_gene: TRBV4-3
CDR3aa: CASSQEPRGGELFF

j_gene: TRBJ2-2
v_gene: TRBV5-1
CDR3aa: CASSSDSFAGELFF

j_gene: TRBJ2-5
v_gene: TRBV14
CDR3aa: CASSQVLVTETQYF

j_gene: TRBJ1-6
v_gene: TRBV12-3/TRBV12-4
CDR3aa: CASKGAEHSPLHF

j_gene: TRBJ2-7
v_gene: TRBV27
CDR3aa: CASSPIGTGGAYEQYF

j_gene: TRBJ2-7
v_gene: TRBV6-2/TRBV6-3
CDR3aa: CASSYPIGSSYEQYF

j_gene: TRBJ1-5
v_gene: TRBV7-6
CDR3aa: CASSAQTGIGNQPQHF

j_gene: TRBJ2-3
v_gene: TRBV6-1
CDR3aa: CASSEAGGALDTQYF

j_gene: TRBJ1-2
v_gene: TRBV7-9
CDR3aa: CASSPGQSYGYTF

j_gene: TRBJ1-3
v_gene: TRBV2
CDR3aa: CASSRTTGNTIYF

j_gene: TRBJ2-2
v_gene: TRBV6-4
CDR3aa: CASRGQTHTGELFF

j_gene: TRBJ2-7
v_gene: TRBV7-9
CDR3aa: CASSLFSDRGYEQYF

j_gene: TRBJ2-3
v_gene: TRBV29-1
CDR3aa: CSVELGLAPDTQYF

j_gene: TRBJ2-3
v_gene: TRBV11-1
CDR3aa: CASSRGPGGPTDTQYF

j_gene: TRBJ1-2
v_gene: TRBV7-9
CDR3aa: CASSFPLDTGVNGYTF

j_gene: TRBJ1-1
v_gene: TRBV21-1
CDR3aa: CASSDTEPPGSEANTEAFF

j_gene: TRBJ1-3
v_gene: TRBV24-1
CDR3aa: CATSDPKASGNTIYF

j_gene: TRBJ1-3
v_gene: TRBV3-1/TRBV3-2
CDR3aa: CASSQERLAGGNTIYF

j_gene: TRBJ1-2
v_gene: TRBV11-2
CDR3aa: CASSLKGAGGANYGYTF

j_gene: TRBJ1-1
v_gene: TRBV7-9
CDR3aa: CASSDRFMNTEAFF